Presented here are 10 T cell receptor beta chains from one specimen sequenced in a study of T-cell memory formation after mild COVID-19. TCRdb re-called the 5' RACE reads with MiXCR, one entry per CDR3 protein. The sample shows approximately 300,000 distinct CDR3 sequences, approximately 19% of them seen only once. Input material: PBMCs or a T cell subset sorted from them (not recorded which). The receptors were gathered from a man between 18 and 29 years old who had mild COVID-19 (a few samples of this study predate the infection). Cell type and time point are not known.

The gene calls are TRBV7-6 and TRBJ2-2; maybe TRBD1 (6 bases). This CDR3 contains 17 residues. Trimming pared 7 bases from V and 0 bases from J, leaving 18 bases between. Germline loops: CDR1 SGHVS, CDR2 FNYEAQ. The CDR3 is CASNTNPGDPNTGELFF. The DNA for the CDR3 is TGTGCCAGCAACACAAACCCAGGGGACCCGAACACCGGGGAGCTGTTTTTT.

This clonotype was counted between two and nine times. The chain links TRBV5-6 to TRBJ1-2; a possible D gene is TRBD1 (6 bases). The CDR3 is made up of 14 amino acids. The germline V gene encodes CDR1 SGHDT and CDR2 YYEEEE. Trimming stripped 0 bases from V and 7 bases from J, with 13 bases between. The CDR3 nucleotides read TGTGCCAGCAGCTTGGTAGGGGGGCGAAGTGGCTACACCTTC. Translation gives CASSLVGGRSGYTF.

This clonotype was counted a few times. V gene TRBV18 combines with J gene TRBJ2-7, with 8 bases identical to TRBD1. The CDR3 is made up of 15 amino acids. The germline gives CDR1 KGHSH, CDR2 LQKENI. The V segment lost 5 bases and the J segment 0 bases; nucleotides outside the gene matches: 6. Here the CDR3 reads CASSVSGQVSYEQYF. CDR3 nucleotides: TGTGCCAGCTCAGTCTCGGGACAGGTCTCCTACGAGCAGTACTTC.

Many counts were recorded for this clonotype. The V gene is TRBV9, the J gene TRBJ2-1; 7 bases are shared with TRBD1. This CDR3 is 16 amino acids long. CDR1 and CDR2 from the germline V gene are SGDLS and YYNGEE. With 4 bases clipped from V and 2 bases from J, the junction kept 9 bases outside the gene matches. The chain's CDR3 is CASSRSNRGTYNEQFF. The DNA of the CDR3 is TGTGCCAGCAGCCGATCAAACAGGGGCACCTACAATGAGCAGTTCTTC.

The chain is built from TRBV6-1 and TRBJ2-1; 9 positions match TRBD2. The CDR3 consists of 16 residues. Losses at the gene ends were 5 bases for V and 3 bases for J; bases not matched to a gene: 8. Germline CDR1 reads MNHNS; CDR2 reads SASEGT. The DNA for the CDR3 is TGTGCCAGCAGTCCGAGACTAGCGGATAACTACAATGAGCAGTTCTTC. Translating gives CASSPRLADNYNEQFF.

At least ten counts were recorded for this clonotype. This chain uses TRBV24-1 with TRBJ2-1; 7 bases match TRBD1. With V trimmed by 6 bases and J by 3 bases, 4 bases remained unmatched. The CDR3 loop spans 14 amino acids. Germline V lookup: CDR1 KGHDR, CDR2 SFDVKD. CDR3 nucleotide sequence: TGTGCCACCAGTCCAGGGGGTTTCTACAATGAGCAGTTCTTC. As protein: CATSPGGFYNEQFF.

The chain uses TRBV7-2 and TRBJ1-3; TRBD1 is a possible D gene (5 bases). V was trimmed by 1 base and J by 4 bases, leaving 11 bases between them. The CDR3 is made up of 15 amino acids. Germline-derived CDR1 and CDR2 are SGHTA and FQGNSA. CDR3 loop: CASSLVGAGGNTIYF. CDR3 coding DNA: TGTGCCAGCAGCTTAGTAGGGGCTGGCGGAAACACCATATATTTT.

The rearrangement joins TRBV10-3 to TRBJ2-1; a weak D match, TRBD1 (5 bases). This CDR3 has 13 residues. CDR1 and CDR2 (germline): ENHRY, SYGVKD. V was clipped by 6 bases and J by 5 bases, with 11 bases between them. In DNA form, the CDR3 reads TGTGCCATCAGATCCACAGGTAACAATGAGCAGTTCTTC. It encodes CAIRSTGNNEQFF.

The table lists this clonotype with many counts. The chain employs TRBV12-3 or TRBV12-4 and TRBJ2-1; tentative D call: TRBD1 (6 bases). Trimming shortened V by 3 bases and J by 4 bases, and 10 bases separated the two germline ends. The CDR3 extends over 14 amino acids. The CDR3 DNA reads TGTGCCAGCAGTTTCGGACAGACTTACAATGAGCAGTTCTTC. Translating gives CASSFGQTYNEQFF.

This chain links TRBV7-2 with TRBJ1-4; possibly TRBD1 for D (6 bases). The CDR3 has 14 amino acids. V dropped 4 bases and J dropped 1 base, with 7 bases sitting between them. Germline V gives CDR1 SGHTA, CDR2 FQGNSA. The CDR3 region is CASSYRETNEKLFF. The CDR3 DNA follows: TGTGCCAGCAGCTACAGGGAAACTAATGAAAAACTGTTTTTT. The full variable domain, rest sourced from reference TRBV7-2 and TRBJ1-4, is GAGVSQSPSNKVTEKGKDVELRCDPISGHTALYWYRQSLGQGLEFLIYFQGNSAPDKSGLPSDRFSAERTGGSVSTLTIQRTQQEDSAVYLCASSYRETNEKLFFGSGTQLSVL.